This T cell receptor beta chain originates from a study of cytomegalovirus exposure and HLA in healthy donors. Study summary: Later, an analysis reported that the 95 to 150 validation repertoires had used the same platform as the roughly 720 first-cohort repertoires. Study-wide points: Accounts indicate the classifier identified cytomegalovirus status with strong specificity and sensitivity. The study listed approximately 170 cytomegalovirus-associated TCR beta chains.

Donors were drawn from the approximately 110-subject validation cohort, separate from the approximately 700-subject first cohort. Germline V gives CDR1 PRHDT, CDR2 FYEKMQ (reference sequence). The CDR3 length is 15 residues. V trimming: 5 bases; J trimming: 7 bases; junction bases outside the gene matches: 8. Libraries were prepared by immunoSEQ multiplex PCR; TCRdb keeps only in-frame clonotypes and omits some of them. The sample records about 95,000 clones, 85% being singletons. In the case of this clone: The target antigen is unknown.

The sequence was collected from a man between 18 and 35 years old in good health and CMV-seropositive. The rearrangement joins TRBV13 to TRBJ1-4, with 9 bases fitting TRBD1. Sequencing was performed on PBMCs. This chain's CDR3 is CASSPGQGQGEKLFF. The CDR3 region has the DNA TGTGCCAGCAGCCCCGGACAGGGGCAAGGTGAAAAACTGTTTTTT. Supplemented by reference TRBV13 and TRBJ1-4, the full variable domain reads AAGVIQSPRHLIKEKRETATLKCYPIPRHDTVYWYQQGPGQDPQFLISFYEKMQSDKGSIPDRFSAQQFSDYHSELNMSSLELGDSALYFCASSPGQGQGEKLFFGSGTQLSVL.